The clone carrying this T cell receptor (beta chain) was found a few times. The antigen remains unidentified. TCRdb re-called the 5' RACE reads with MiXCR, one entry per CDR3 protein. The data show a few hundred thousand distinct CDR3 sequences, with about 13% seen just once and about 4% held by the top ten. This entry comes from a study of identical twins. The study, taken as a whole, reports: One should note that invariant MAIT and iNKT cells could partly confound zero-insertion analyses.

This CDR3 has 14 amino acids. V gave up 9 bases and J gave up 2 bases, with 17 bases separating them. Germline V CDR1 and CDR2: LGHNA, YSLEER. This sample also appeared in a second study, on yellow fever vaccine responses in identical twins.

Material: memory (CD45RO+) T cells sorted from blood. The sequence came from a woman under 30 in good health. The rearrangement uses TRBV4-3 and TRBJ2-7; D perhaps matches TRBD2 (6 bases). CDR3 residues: CARVPRDSAYEQYF. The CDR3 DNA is TGCGCCAGGGTTCCGCGGGACTCCGCCTACGAGCAGTACTTC.